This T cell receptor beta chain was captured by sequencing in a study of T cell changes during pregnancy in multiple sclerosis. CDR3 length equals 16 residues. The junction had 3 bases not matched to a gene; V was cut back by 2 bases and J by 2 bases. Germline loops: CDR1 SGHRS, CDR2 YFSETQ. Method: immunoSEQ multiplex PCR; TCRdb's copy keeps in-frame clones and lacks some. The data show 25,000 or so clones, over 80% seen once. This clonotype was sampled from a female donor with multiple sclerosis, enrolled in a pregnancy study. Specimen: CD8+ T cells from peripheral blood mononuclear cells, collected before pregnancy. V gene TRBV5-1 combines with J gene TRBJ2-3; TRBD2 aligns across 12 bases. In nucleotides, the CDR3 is TGCGCCAGCAGCTTTTCTAGCGGGAGGGCCACAGATACGCAGTATTTT. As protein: CASSFSSGRATDTQYF.